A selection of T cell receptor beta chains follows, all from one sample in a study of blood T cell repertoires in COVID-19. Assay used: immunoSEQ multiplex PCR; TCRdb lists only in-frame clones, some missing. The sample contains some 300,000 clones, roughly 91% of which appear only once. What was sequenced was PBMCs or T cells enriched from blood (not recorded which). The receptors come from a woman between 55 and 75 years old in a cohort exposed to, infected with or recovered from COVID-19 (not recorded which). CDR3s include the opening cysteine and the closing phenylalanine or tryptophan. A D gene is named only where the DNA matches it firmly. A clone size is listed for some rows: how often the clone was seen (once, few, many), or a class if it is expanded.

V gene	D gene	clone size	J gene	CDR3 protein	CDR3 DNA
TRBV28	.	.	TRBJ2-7	CASSLLNPYEQYF	TGTGCCAGCAGTCTACTAAATCCCTACGAGCAGTACTTC
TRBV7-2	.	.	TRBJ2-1	CASSPHYSSYNEQFF	TGTGCCAGCAGCCCCCACTATAGCTCCTACAATGAGCAGTTCTTC
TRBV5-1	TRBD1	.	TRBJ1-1	CASRLNTGGEEAFF	TGCGCCAGCAGACTCAACACAGGGGGCGAAGAAGCTTTCTTT
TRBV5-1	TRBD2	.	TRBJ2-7	CASSPGLAVSEQYF	TGCGCCAGCAGCCCCGGACTAGCGGTTAGCGAGCAGTACTTC
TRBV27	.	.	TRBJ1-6	CASSLSAGDNSPLHF	TGTGCCAGCAGTTTATCGGCAGGGGATAATTCACCCCTCCACTTT
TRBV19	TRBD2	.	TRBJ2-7	CASSRTSGNSYEQYF	TGTGCCAGTAGTAGGACTAGCGGGAACTCCTACGAGCAGTACTTC
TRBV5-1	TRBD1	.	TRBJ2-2	CASHGGQGNTGELFF	TGCGCCAGCCACGGGGGACAGGGGAACACCGGGGAGCTGTTTTTT
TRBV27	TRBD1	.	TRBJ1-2	CASNPTGNNFYGYTF	TGTGCCAGCAATCCGACAGGGAACAACTTCTATGGCTACACCTTC
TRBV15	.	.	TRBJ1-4	CATSRDLTVEKLFF	TGTGCCACCAGCAGAGATCTGACAGTCGAAAAACTGTTTTTT
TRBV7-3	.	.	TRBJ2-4	CASSLGRAPTHF	TGTGCCAGCAGCTTAGGGCGGGCCCCCACACACTTC
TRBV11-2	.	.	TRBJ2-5	CASSPTGGETQYF	TGTGCCAGCAGCCCGACAGGAGGTGAGACCCAGTACTTC
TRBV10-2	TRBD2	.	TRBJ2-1	CASTPGEGYNEQFF	TGCGCCAGCACCCCTGGGGAGGGCTACAATGAGCAGTTCTTC
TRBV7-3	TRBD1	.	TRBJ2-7	CASSDGTGPYEQYF	TGTGCCAGCAGCGACGGGACAGGGCCCTACGAGCAGTACTTC
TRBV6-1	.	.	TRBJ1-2	CASSEALRDMGYTF	TGTGCCAGCAGTGAAGCGCTTCGCGATATGGGCTACACCTTC
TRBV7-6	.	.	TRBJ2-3	CASSLQETDTQYF	TGTGCCAGCAGCTTACAGGAAACAGATACGCAGTATTTT
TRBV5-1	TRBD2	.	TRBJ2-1	CASSLDVAGGYNEQFF	TGCGCCAGCAGCCTGGACGTAGCGGGAGGTTACAATGAGCAGTTCTTC
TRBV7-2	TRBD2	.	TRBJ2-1	CASSSGLAGGPVGQFF	TGTGCCAGCAGCTCAGGACTAGCGGGAGGCCCAGTGGGGCAGTTCTTC
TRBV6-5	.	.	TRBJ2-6	CASSYGETSGANVLTF	TGTGCCAGCAGTTACGGGGAGACCTCTGGGGCCAACGTCCTGACTTTC
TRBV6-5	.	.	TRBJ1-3	CASSYGGGGRNTIYF	TGTGCCAGCAGTTACGGTGGCGGGGGCAGAAACACCATATATTTT
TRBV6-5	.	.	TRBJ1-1	CASTKTRGAVAEAFF	TGTGCCAGCACCAAAACCCGGGGGGCTGTGGCTGAAGCTTTCTTT
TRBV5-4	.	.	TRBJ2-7	CASSRRQGGSSYEQYF	TGTGCCAGCAGCCGCCGCCAGGGGGGAAGCTCCTACGAGCAGTACTTC
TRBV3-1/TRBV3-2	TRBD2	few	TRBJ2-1	CASSRGLAGGPEFF	TGTGCCAGCAGCCGCGGACTAGCGGGAGGGCCAGAGTTCTTC
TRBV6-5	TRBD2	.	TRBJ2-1	CASRQGSGSQQFF	TGTGCCAGCAGACAAGGTAGCGGGAGCCAGCAGTTCTTC
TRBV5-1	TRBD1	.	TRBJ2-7	CASSLWPGQLGYEQYF	TGCGCCAGCAGCTTGTGGCCGGGACAGTTGGGTTACGAGCAGTACTTC
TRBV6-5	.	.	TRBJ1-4	CASRPRDWGQKLFF	TGTGCCAGCAGACCCCGGGACTGGGGACAAAAACTGTTTTTT
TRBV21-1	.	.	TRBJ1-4	CASSSDRGYEKLFF	TGTGCCAGCAGCAGCGACAGGGGGTATGAAAAACTGTTTTTT
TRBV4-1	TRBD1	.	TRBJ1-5	CASSLTGDNQPQHF	TGCGCCAGCAGTTTAACAGGGGACAATCAGCCCCAGCATTTT
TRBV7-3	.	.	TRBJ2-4	CASSLNAGGIQYF	TGTGCCAGCAGCTTAAATGCTGGCGGCATTCAGTACTTC
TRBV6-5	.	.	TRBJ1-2	CASSNQGRGYTF	TGTGCCAGCAGTAACCAGGGTCGGGGCTACACCTTC
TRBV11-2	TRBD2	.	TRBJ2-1	CASSSLGLYNEQFF	TGTGCCAGCAGCTCATTGGGACTATACAATGAGCAGTTCTTC
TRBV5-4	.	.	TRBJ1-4	CASSLEGTQGEKLFF	TGTGCCAGCAGCTTGGAAGGGACACAGGGTGAAAAACTGTTTTTT
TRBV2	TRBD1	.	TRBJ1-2	CASKIQGADYGYTF	TGTGCCAGTAAAATACAGGGGGCGGACTATGGCTACACCTTC
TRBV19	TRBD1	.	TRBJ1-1	CASIGRTGELAFF	TGTGCCAGTATTGGGCGGACAGGGGAATTAGCTTTCTTT
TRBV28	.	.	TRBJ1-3	CASSLEGSGNTIYF	TGTGCCAGCAGTTTAGAGGGCTCTGGAAACACCATATATTTT
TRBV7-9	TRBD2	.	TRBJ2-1	CASSLALALPNEQFF	TGTGCCAGCAGCTTAGCACTAGCGCTACCCAATGAGCAGTTCTTC
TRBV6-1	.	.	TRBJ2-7	CASSESLVNSYEQYF	TGTGCCAGCAGTGAATCGTTAGTAAACTCCTACGAGCAGTACTTC
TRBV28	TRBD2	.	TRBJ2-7	CASTSGAGVYEQYF	TGTGCCAGCACCTCCGGGGCGGGAGTCTACGAGCAGTACTTC
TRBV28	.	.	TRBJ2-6	CASSLYYSGANVLTF	TGTGCCAGCAGTCTTTATTATTCTGGGGCCAACGTCCTGACTTTC
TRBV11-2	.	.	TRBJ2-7	CASSLEDSIPYEQYF	TGTGCCAGCAGCTTAGAGGACAGTATCCCCTACGAGCAGTACTTC
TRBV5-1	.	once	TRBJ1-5	CASSLEAGKQPQHF	TGCGCCAGCAGCTTGGAGGCAGGGAAACAGCCCCAGCATTTT
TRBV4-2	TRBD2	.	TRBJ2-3	CASSQPEREPDTQYF	TGTGCCAGCAGCCAACCGGAGCGGGAGCCAGATACGCAGTATTTT
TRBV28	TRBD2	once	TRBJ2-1	CASSLSSGTSGSEQFF	TGTGCCAGCAGTTTGAGTTCCGGGACTAGCGGGTCGGAGCAGTTCTTC
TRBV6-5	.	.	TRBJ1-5	CASSYSFYSNQPQHF	TGTGCCAGCAGTTACTCCTTCTATAGCAATCAGCCCCAGCATTTT
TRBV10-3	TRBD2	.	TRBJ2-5	CAISRTSGIETQYF	TGTGCCATCAGTCGGACTAGCGGGATAGAGACCCAGTACTTC
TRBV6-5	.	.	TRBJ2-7	CASSYSLSRGYEQYF	TGTGCCAGCAGTTACTCCCTCTCGCGGGGCTACGAGCAGTACTTC
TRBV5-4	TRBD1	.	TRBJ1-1	CASSWGDRGGKAFF	TGTGCCAGCAGCTGGGGAGACAGGGGAGGAAAAGCTTTCTTT
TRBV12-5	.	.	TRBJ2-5	CASGLSAPQETQYF	TGTGCTAGTGGTTTAAGCGCCCCTCAAGAGACCCAGTACTTC
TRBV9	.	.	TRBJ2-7	CASSVREVGSYEQYF	TGTGCCAGCAGCGTACGGGAAGTCGGCTCCTACGAGCAGTACTTC
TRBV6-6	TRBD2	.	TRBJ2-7	CASKSGGRDYEQYF	TGTGCCAGCAAATCTGGCGGGAGGGACTACGAGCAGTACTTC
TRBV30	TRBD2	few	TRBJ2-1	CAWNSGGSSYNEQFF	TGTGCCTGGAACAGCGGGGGGAGCTCCTACAATGAGCAGTTCTTC
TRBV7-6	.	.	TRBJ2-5	CASSLLGGAETQYF	TGTGCCAGCAGCTTACTGGGCGGGGCAGAGACCCAGTACTTC
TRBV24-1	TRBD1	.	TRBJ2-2	CATSDQGQWETGELFF	TGTGCCACCAGTGATCAGGGACAGTGGGAGACCGGGGAGCTGTTTTTT
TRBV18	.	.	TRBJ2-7	CASSSDSYEQYF	TGTGCCAGCTCGTCCGACTCGTACGAGCAGTACTTC
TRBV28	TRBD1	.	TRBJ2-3	CASSRAGGSTDTQYF	TGTGCCAGCAGTAGAGCAGGGGGCAGCACAGATACGCAGTATTTT
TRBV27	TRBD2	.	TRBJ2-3	CASAYESGVTDTQYF	TGTGCCAGCGCTTACGAGAGCGGGGTCACAGATACGCAGTATTTT
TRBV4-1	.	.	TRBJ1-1	CASSQTYREEAFF	TGCGCCAGCAGCCAAACCTACAGGGAAGAAGCTTTCTTT
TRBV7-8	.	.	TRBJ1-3	CASSLASGEHSGNTIYF	TGTGCCAGCAGCTTAGCTTCGGGGGAGCACTCTGGAAACACCATATATTTT
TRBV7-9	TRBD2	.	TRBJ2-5	CASRRGTSGRVIGETQYF	TGTGCCAGCAGAAGAGGGACTAGCGGGAGGGTGATTGGGGAGACCCAGTACTTC
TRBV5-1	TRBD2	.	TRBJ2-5	CASSLVLAGVEETQYF	TGCGCCAGCAGCTTGGTATTAGCGGGAGTGGAGGAGACCCAGTACTTC